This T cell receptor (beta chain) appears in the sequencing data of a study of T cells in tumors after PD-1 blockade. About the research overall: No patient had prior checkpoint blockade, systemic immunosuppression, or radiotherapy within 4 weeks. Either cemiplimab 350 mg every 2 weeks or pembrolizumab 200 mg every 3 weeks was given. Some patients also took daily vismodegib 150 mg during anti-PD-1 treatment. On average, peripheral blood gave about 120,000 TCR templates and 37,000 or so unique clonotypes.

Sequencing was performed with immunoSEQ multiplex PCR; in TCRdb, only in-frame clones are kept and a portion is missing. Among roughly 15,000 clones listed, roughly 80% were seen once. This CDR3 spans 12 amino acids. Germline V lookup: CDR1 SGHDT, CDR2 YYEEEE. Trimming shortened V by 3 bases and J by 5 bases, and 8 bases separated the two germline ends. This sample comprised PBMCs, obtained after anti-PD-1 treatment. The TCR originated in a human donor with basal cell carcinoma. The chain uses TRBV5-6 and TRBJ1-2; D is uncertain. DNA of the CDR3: TGTGCCAGCAGCTCTGATTTGTATGGCTACACCTTC. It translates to CASSSDLYGYTF. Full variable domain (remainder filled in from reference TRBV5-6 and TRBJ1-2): DAGVTQSPTHLIKTRGQQVTLRCSPKSGHDTVSWYQQALGQGPQFIFQYYEEEERQRGNFPDRFSGHQFPNYSSELNVNALLLGDSALYLCASSSDLYGYTFGSGTRLTVV.